A single T cell receptor (beta chain) is shown here with its context. Recruits, aged roughly 18 to 90 years, lived in around 24 US areas. A PCR-confirmed or clinician-diagnosed COVID-19 case had contacted exposed participants within 2 weeks of entry. In the authors' methods: Amplification from reference gene primers served as the basis for estimated nucleated cell counts. Assay: immunoSEQ multiplex PCR; the TCRdb copy retains only in-frame clones and omits some. V and J calls and clone size are copied from that table; D and trimming were computed from the DNA. This table has about 160,000 clones, roughly 87% appearing once. V shed 3 bases and J shed 0 bases, with 10 bases lying between them. Germline CDR1 and CDR2: SGDLS and YYNGEE. The CDR3 extends over 15 amino acids. The data belong to a study of blood T cell repertoires in COVID-19. On the study more broadly: From T cells, B-cell-depleted T cells, or PBMCs came the material, which was cDNA or gDNA.

This chain connects TRBV9 to TRBJ1-3; D uncertain. The sequence came from a woman in her forties who had been exposed to COVID-19. The specimen was PBMCs or T cells enriched from blood (not recorded which). The CDR3 DNA sequence: TGTGCCAGCAGCGGCGGGATCGCCTCTGGAAACACCATATATTTT. Translating gives CASSGGIASGNTIYF.